These 14 T cell receptor beta chains originate from one sample sequenced in a study of identical twins. MiXCR, run by TCRdb on the 5' RACE reads, gives a single entry per CDR3 protein. This sample yields hundreds of thousands of distinct CDR3 sequences, of which about 18% are seen a single time; about an eighth belongs to the top ten. These same records also appear under a second study, on T cells expressing NK-cell markers.

The sample was PBMCs. The receptor source for this set is a woman aged 18-35 years in good health.

In DNA, the CDR3 is TGTGCCAGCTCACTCTTAGGGACGGGGACGGGTGAGCAGTACTTC. This sequence encodes CASSLLGTGTGEQYF. The genes are TRBV18 and TRBJ2-7; tentatively, D is TRBD1 or TRBD2 (5 bases each). CDR1 and CDR2 from the germline V gene are KGHSH and LQKENI. Between the trimmed V and J ends, which lost 4 bases and 7 bases, there was a span of 20 bases. The CDR3 is 15 residues long. Based on the CDR3 plus reference TRBV18 and TRBJ2-7, the full variable domain is NAGVMQNPRHLVRRRGQEARLRCSPMKGHSHVYWYRQLPEEGLKFMVYLQKENIIDESGMPKERFSAEFPKEGPSILRIQQVVRGDSAAYFCASSLLGTGTGEQYFGPGTRLTVT.

The chain employs TRBV5-5 and TRBJ2-1; TRBD2 agrees at 9 bases. The germline gives CDR1 SGHKS, CDR2 YYEKEE (reference sequence). CDR3 size: 15 residues. Trimming removed 4 bases from V and 7 bases from J; junction bases left unmatched: 9. DNA for the CDR3: TGTGCCAGCAGCCTTAGCGGGAGATCCCCAAATGAGCAGTTCTTC. Its protein product is CASSLSGRSPNEQFF.

This clonotype has a handful of counts. The V and J genes are TRBV6-6 and TRBJ2-7, with 7 bases identical to TRBD2. Trimming at V came to 5 bases and at J to 11 bases, leaving 6 bases not matched to a gene. This CDR3 spans 11 amino acids. Per the germline V gene, CDR1 is MNHNY and CDR2 is SVGAGI (reference sequence). The CDR3 spells CASSSRGGEYF. The CDR3, as DNA: TGTGCCAGCAGTAGCCGGGGAGGGGAGTACTTC.

The J gene is TRBJ1-1, the V gene TRBV5-6, with TRBD1 matching 7 bases. The V gene's germline CDR1 is SGHDT and CDR2 YYEEEE. Germline trimming cut 5 bases from V and 11 bases from J; bases unmatched to any gene: 15. This CDR3 has 14 amino acids. The DNA of the CDR3 is TGTGCCAGCAGACGGAGGGGCCAGACAGGGAAGGCTTTCTTT. Residues: CASRRRGQTGKAFF.

In its sample, this clonotype was seen a few times. The J gene is TRBJ2-7, the V gene TRBV12-3 or TRBV12-4, with 8 nucleotides matching TRBD1. V lost 6 bases and J lost 4; bases outside the gene matches: 5. The CDR3 length is 13 residues. CDR3 coding DNA: TGTGCCAGCAGGACAGGGGTAATGTACGAGCAGTACTTC. It yields the protein CASRTGVMYEQYF.

V usage is TRBV2 and J usage is TRBJ1-5; D is undetermined. The CDR3 sequence is 14 residues long. Between the trimmed V and J ends, which lost 6 bases and 2 bases, there was a span of 11 bases. The germline V gene has CDR1 SNHLY and CDR2 FYNNEI. This chain's CDR3 is CASSARERNQPQHF. The DNA of the CDR3 is TGTGCCAGCAGCGCAAGGGAGCGCAATCAGCCCCAGCATTTT.

This clonotype was seen a few times. The chain carries TRBV12-3 or TRBV12-4 and TRBJ2-5, with a possible D match to TRBD2 (6 bases). Trimming removed 5 bases at V and 4 bases at J, with 11 bases between. The CDR3 contains 13 residues. The CDR3 loop reads CASSTGVIETQYF. In DNA form, the CDR3 reads TGTGCCAGCAGTACGGGAGTCATAGAGACCCAGTACTTC.

Only a few counts were recorded for this clonotype. The rearrangement uses TRBV27 and TRBJ2-3; D is undetermined. Deletions cut 3 bases from V and 2 bases from J, with 9 bases between. Germline V gene lookup returns CDR1 MNHEY and CDR2 SMNVEV (reference sequence). This CDR3 comprises 14 residues. Here the CDR3 DNA reads TGTGCCAGCAGTTTTTTCGGGCCCACAGATACGCAGTATTTT. It is translated as CASSFFGPTDTQYF.

The J gene is TRBJ2-1, the V gene TRBV12-3 or TRBV12-4, with D possibly matching TRBD1 (6 bases). V dropped 6 bases and J dropped 6 bases, with 12 bases sitting between them. The CDR3 contains 13 residues. CDR3 nucleotides: TGTGCCAGCAGACCAACAGGGTCCAATGAGCAGTTCTTC. As protein: CASRPTGSNEQFF.

The V gene is TRBV9, the J gene TRBJ2-1; perhaps TRBD2 as D (5 bases). Germline assignment: CDR1 SGDLS and CDR2 YYNGEE. With 5 bases removed from V and 2 bases from J, the gap between germline ends came to 14 bases. CDR3 length: 15 amino acids. The CDR3 nucleotides are TGTGCCAGCAGTGCCGAGGGCGACGCCTACAATGAGCAGTTCTTC. Its protein is CASSAEGDAYNEQFF.

CDR3 in DNA: TGTGCCTGGAGTGTATTGAACAATGAGCAGTTCTTC. This gives the protein CAWSVLNNEQFF. V is TRBV30 and J is TRBJ2-1; the D is unclear. The CDR3 length is 12 residues. Between the trimmed V and J ends, which lost 0 bases and 5 bases, there was a span of 5 bases. Germline assignment: CDR1 GTSNPN and CDR2 SVGIG (reference sequence).

This clonotype was counted between two and nine times. The rearrangement uses TRBV2 and TRBJ1-2; 10 bases line up with TRBD1. Germline V gene sequence: CDR1 SNHLY, CDR2 FYNNEI. The CDR3 length is 15 residues. After removal of 6 bases from V and 4 bases from J, the junction contained 8 bases not matched to a gene. The CDR3 coding sequence is TGTGCCAGCAGGGATGGACAGGGGGATACCTATGGCTACACCTTC. It codes for CASRDGQGDTYGYTF. Using reference TRBV2 and TRBJ1-2 for the parts outside the CDR3, the full variable domain is EPEVTQTPSHQVTQMGQEVILRCVPISNHLYFYWYRQILGQKVEFLVSFYNNEISEKSEIFDDQFSVERPDGSNFTLKIRSTKLEDSAMYFCASRDGQGDTYGYTFGSGTRLTVV.

This clonotype was recorded a few times. The chain couples TRBV7-9 to TRBJ2-1; 12 positions agree with TRBD2. CDR3 length equals 16 residues. Germline V gene data show CDR1 as SEHNR and CDR2 as FQNEAQ (reference sequence). Unmatched junction bases numbered 10, after V lost 5 bases and J lost 8 bases. CDR3 amino acids: CASSPLTSGSFYEQFF. The CDR3 DNA reads as TGTGCCAGCAGCCCCCTGACTAGCGGGAGTTTCTATGAGCAGTTCTTC. Combining the CDR3 with reference TRBV7-9 and TRBJ2-1 gives the whole variable domain DTGVSQNPRHKITKRGQNVTFRCDPISEHNRLYWYRQTLGQGPEFLTYFQNEAQLEKSRLLSDRFSAERPKGSFSTLEIQRTEQGDSAMYLCASSPLTSGSFYEQFFGPGTRLTVL.

The CDR3 coding sequence is TGTGCCAGCAGACTAGCGGGAGGGACTTCCTACAATGAGCAGTTCTTC. It is translated as CASRLAGGTSYNEQFF. The chain employs TRBV7-2 and TRBJ2-1, with 13 bases fitting TRBD2. Germline-derived CDR1 and CDR2 are SGHTA and FQGNSA. This CDR3 spans 16 amino acids. V shed 6 bases, J shed 1 base, and the junction held 3 bases outside the gene matches.